The 19 T cell receptor beta chains given below trace back to one sample, sequenced in a study of PD-1 blockade in classical Hodgkin lymphoma. Regarding time point: cycle 4 day 1 (C4D1), after more than five weeks of nivolumab. After autologous stem cell transplantation all patients relapsed, and prior brentuximab vedotin exposure differed between cohorts. TCRdb's table, derived via immunoSEQ multiplex PCR, lists solely in-frame clones and lacks some. The sample lists 75,000 to 100,000 clones, about 93% occurring once. The sequencing here drew on peripheral blood mononuclear cells (PBMCs), taken before the fourth cycle of nivolumab. These receptors came from a human donor with classical Hodgkin lymphoma.

The gene calls are TRBV7-6 and TRBJ2-1; TRBD2 matches 7 bases. CDR3 length: 17 residues. V shed 1 base and J 2 bases; nucleotides not matched to a gene: 8. Germline CDR1 reads SGHVS; CDR2 reads FNYEAQ. The CDR3 nucleotides read TGTGCCAGCAGCTTAGGAGCCGGGACTAACCCCTACAATGAGCAGTTCTTC. Translated: CASSLGAGTNPYNEQFF.

CDR3 nucleotide sequence: TGTGCCACCAGCGTTGTGAATGCAGGACAGGGCCGATTCTACGAGCAGTACTTC. Encoded protein: CATSVVNAGQGRFYEQYF. V gene TRBV15 combines with J gene TRBJ2-7, with 8 nucleotides matching TRBD1. J lost 3 bases, V lost 5 bases, and 18 bases had no gene match. Germline loops: CDR1 LNHNV, CDR2 YYDKDF (reference sequence). The CDR3 length is 18 residues.

This clone was seen a handful of times. The CDR3 region is CSVGGQDTYEQYF. DNA for the CDR3: TGCAGCGTTGGGGGACAGGACACCTACGAGCAGTACTTC. The chain couples TRBV29-1 to TRBJ2-7, with TRBD1 matching 8 bases. V lost 4 bases and J lost 2; bases outside the gene matches: 4. The CDR3 runs to 13 residues. Looked up from germline, CDR1 is SQVTM and CDR2 is ANQGSEA.

V is TRBV11-2 and J is TRBJ2-7, with 7 bases that match TRBD1. The CDR3 has 13 residues. Germline lookup yields CDR1 SGHAT and CDR2 FQNNGV. V lost 1 base to trimming and J lost 4 bases; unmatched junction nucleotides: 1. CDR3 bases: TGTGCCAGCAGCTTAGTACAGGGGTACGAGCAGTACTTC. Protein: CASSLVQGYEQYF.

The chain has TRBV9 and TRBJ2-3; D not resolved. V lost 0 bases and J lost 2, with 4 bases in between. Germline CDR1 is SGDLS and CDR2 is YYNGEE. The CDR3 is 13 residues long. CDR3 region: CASSVGPTDTQYF. The CDR3 nucleotides are TGTGCCAGCAGCGTAGGCCCCACAGATACGCAGTATTTT.

This clone was seen just once. The J gene is TRBJ2-2, the V gene TRBV6-4; TRBD1 aligns across 7 bases. Germline CDR1 MRHNA, CDR2 SNTAGT. Trimming at V came to 0 bases and at J to 1 base, leaving 2 bases not matched to a gene. The CDR3 is made up of 16 amino acids. DNA for the CDR3: TGTGCCAGCAGTGACTCATGGACAGGGAACACCGGGGAGCTGTTTTTT. Residues: CASSDSWTGNTGELFF.

This clone has only one observation. V gene TRBV7-9 combines with J gene TRBJ2-7; D unresolved. The ends were cut back, 5 bases at V and 5 bases at J, with 16 bases in the middle. Germline loops: CDR1 SEHNR, CDR2 FQNEAQ (reference sequence). This CDR3 contains 14 residues. The DNA for the CDR3 is TGTGCCAGCAGCCCACCTGCAGCCATAAACGAGCAGTACTTC. Translated, it gives CASSPPAAINEQYF.

The rearrangement uses TRBV5-1 and TRBJ1-2; possible D gene TRBD1, 5 bases. The CDR3 contains 15 residues. Germline V gives CDR1 SGHRS, CDR2 YFSETQ. Trimming left V 0 bases short and J 6 bases short, with 15 bases between. CDR3 residues: CASSLVALEGNGYTF. The CDR3 DNA sequence: TGCGCCAGCAGCTTGGTGGCTCTCGAGGGGAATGGCTACACCTTC.

The V gene is TRBV9, the J gene TRBJ1-2; 9 bases match TRBD1. Germline V gene lookup returns CDR1 SGDLS and CDR2 YYNGEE. Trimming at V came to 6 bases and at J to 5 bases, leaving 5 bases not matched to a gene. The CDR3 consists of 13 residues. The CDR3 reads CASTLDRGYGYTF. The CDR3, as DNA: TGTGCCAGCACCTTAGACAGGGGGTATGGCTACACCTTC.

Remarks on this clone: At the DNA level, this CDR3 is encoded by other sequences in the same sample as well. The chain recombines TRBV6-4 with TRBJ2-1, with 11 bases fitting TRBD2. CDR3 length equals 15 residues. Germline V gene sequence: CDR1 MRHNA, CDR2 SNTAGT. Trimming at V came to 4 bases and at J to 4 bases, leaving 3 bases not matched to a gene. The CDR3 is CASSALAGGYNEQFF. CDR3 sequence (DNA): TGTGCCAGCAGTGCCTTAGCGGGAGGGTACAATGAGCAGTTCTTC.

This clone came up once. V is TRBV5-1 and J is TRBJ2-3; 9 positions agree with TRBD2. V lost 3 bases and J lost 0; bases outside the gene matches: 14. There are 19 residues in the CDR3. The germline V gene encodes CDR1 SGHRS and CDR2 YFSETQ. This CDR3 reads CASSSQKGREGLSTDTQYF. The CDR3 DNA sequence: TGCGCCAGCAGCTCCCAAAAAGGGCGGGAGGGGTTAAGCACAGATACGCAGTATTTT.

The chain uses TRBV6-1 and TRBJ2-7; the match to TRBD2 covers 7 bases. The CDR3 contains 14 residues. V lost 7 bases, J lost 0 bases, and 6 bases stayed unmatched. CDR1 and CDR2 (germline): MNHNS, SASEGT. CDR3 amino acids: CASTEIAGSYEQYF. CDR3 coding DNA: TGTGCCAGCACCGAAATAGCGGGCTCCTACGAGCAGTACTTC.

V usage is TRBV4-1 and J usage is TRBJ2-2; unclear D gene. The CDR3 totals 16 residues. Per germline, CDR1 MGHRA and CDR2 YSYEKL. V was clipped by 1 base and J by 5 bases, with 14 bases between them. CDR3 sequence reads: CASSQVTTLRTGELFF. CDR3 DNA sequence: TGCGCCAGCAGCCAAGTGACCACTCTGCGGACCGGGGAGCTGTTTTTT.

This sequence joins TRBV19 and TRBJ2-5; the D is unclear. Trimming shortened V by 3 bases and J by 9 bases, and 11 bases separated the two germline ends. Germline CDR1 reads LNHDA; CDR2 reads SQIVND (reference sequence). The length of the CDR3 is 12 residues. CDR3 in DNA: TGTGCCAGTAGTATCCTTGATGGGGCCCAGTACTTC. Its translation is CASSILDGAQYF. Together with reference TRBV19 and TRBJ2-5, the CDR3 gives the full variable domain: DGGITQSPKYLFRKEGQNVTLSCEQNLNHDAMYWYRQDPGQGLRLIYYSQIVNDFQKGDIAEGYSVSREKKESFPLTVTSAQKNPTAFYLCASSILDGAQYFGPGTRLLVL.

This chain connects TRBV27 to TRBJ1-5; D gene ambiguous. Trimming removed 6 bases from V and 5 bases from J, with 14 bases in between. Per the germline V gene, CDR1 is MNHEY and CDR2 is SMNVEV (reference sequence). The CDR3 length is 14 residues. In DNA, the CDR3 is TGTGCCAGCAGGTCCCTCCGACCAGATCAGCCCCAGCATTTT. Translated, it gives CASRSLRPDQPQHF.

The chain has TRBV6-1 and TRBJ2-7, with 7 bases that match TRBD1. The CDR3 contains 13 residues. V shed 6 bases, J shed 5 bases, and the junction held 7 bases outside the gene matches. Germline CDR1 reads MNHNS; CDR2 reads SASEGT. The CDR3 loop reads CASRSTGLDEQYF. CDR3 bases: TGTGCCAGCAGGTCGACAGGGCTCGACGAGCAGTACTTC.

The chain uses TRBV4-1 and TRBJ2-5; tentative D call: TRBD1 (6 bases). Germline CDR1 is MGHRA and CDR2 is YSYEKL. This CDR3 is built from 15 residues. V shed 4 bases and J shed 4 bases, with 16 bases lying between them. CDR3 DNA sequence: TGCGCCAGCAGCCCCCTCTCTGGACAGCTAGAGACCCAGTACTTC. Amino acid sequence: CASSPLSGQLETQYF.

This clone was seen a single time. The CDR3 DNA reads as TGTGCCAGCACCGTGGACAGGGGGGTGGTAGATACGCAGTATTTT. This encodes CASTVDRGVVDTQYF. The rearrangement joins TRBV6-1 to TRBJ2-3, with 10 bases lining up with TRBD1. The CDR3 totals 15 residues. V trimming: 7 bases; J trimming: 5 bases; junction bases outside the gene matches: 9. Germline loops: CDR1 MNHNS, CDR2 SASEGT.

J is TRBJ2-1 and V is TRBV28; TRBD2 matches 9 bases. CDR1 MDHEN and CDR2 SYDVKM come from the germline V gene. V lost 4 bases, J lost 7 bases, and 11 bases stayed unmatched. The CDR3 covers 16 residues. This CDR3 reads CASSSPGSGRFNEQFF. CDR3 DNA: TGTGCCAGCAGTTCCCCCGGGAGCGGGAGGTTTAATGAGCAGTTCTTC.